The present TCR beta chain was sequenced within a study of neurological immune-mediated disorders (dated by TCRdb to about 2019). Turning to the overall study: Among the 34 multiple sclerosis patients, relapsing-remitting MS accounted for approximately 31 and secondary progressive MS accounted for 3. Peripheral blood TCR-beta repertoires from patients with HTLV-I-associated myelopathy (HAM/TSP), patients with multiple sclerosis, and healthy controls were compared in the study using UMI-based sequencing. The approximately 110 TCR-beta libraries included longitudinal samples, technical triplicates and paired sorted CD4+ and CD8+ T-cell subsets alongside PBMC samples. Of the approximately 70 subjects in the cohort, approximately 15 were HAM/TSP patients, approximately 35 were multiple sclerosis patients, and around 20 were healthy controls.

Results and caveats for the whole study, not just this receptor: The MS cluster was not associated with any clinical or MRI features, and the authors stated that larger cohorts are needed. Across subjects, expanded clones never shared an identical CDR3 amino acid sequence, which suggests that the TCR-beta repertoires in every group were private. In a phylogenetic analysis, the repertoires of 18 out of 34 MS patients fell into a single cluster of related CDR3 sequences, pointing to a possible signature at the repertoire level. TCR clonal expansion was highest in HAM/TSP patients and lowest in MS patients, with MS patients falling below even healthy controls.

This clonotype was seen many times. There is no known antigen for this receptor. No quality values exist for individual bases; no much larger clone is one base distant. cDNA synthesis used template-switch 5'RACE with a primer carrying a 10-nucleotide random unique molecular identifier tagging each TCR transcript. Each sequencing run produced over 160 million TCR-beta sequences covering 15-18 subjects. The RNeasy kit was used for extraction of total RNA. Using the KAPA Real-time Library Amplification kit, TCR-beta VDJ regions were amplified with primers for the TCR constant region and the 5'RACE anchor. Sample indexes and Illumina adaptors were added in a first PCR, after which library yield was increased in a second PCR. The roughly 650 bp TCR product was size-selected on a 2% E-gel SizeSelection system after Ampure bead purification. Before pooling, libraries had their quality checked on a Bioanalyzer, their concentration measured with Qubit, and their quantity determined with the Kapa Library Quantification kit. Libraries were sequenced paired-end 2 x 150 bp on an Illumina HiSeq 2500. To increase sequence diversity, roughly 23-30% phiX was spiked into each library pool. The authors processed their data as follows. The UMI-based MiGEC pipeline processed quality-filtered reads and removed over 80% of raw TCR sequences during error correction. IMGT germline references were used for alignment of VDJ genes, and clonotypes were defined by a unique CDR3 amino acid sequence together with V-J genes. Clonal expansion, Shannon diversity and CDR3 relatedness were evaluated with VDJtools (CalcPairwiseDistances, ClusterSamples), while phylogenetic trees were built in CLCbio workbench. A clone was classed as expanded if it had 8 or more unique UMIs, a cutoff based on coefficient-of-variation modelling across technical triplicates. TCRdb reanalyzed the raw reads on its own, using fastp at Q25 for trimming and MiXCR for clone calling, and kept in-frame beta chains. For every CDR3 protein sequence, its rows merge into one entry that carries the most common genes and DNA. TCRdb assigned the V and J calls; the authors' analysis was not used. The sample table shows about 82,000 distinct CDR3 sequences, and roughly 2.6% are seen once. The ten largest clones add up to 1.1% of the sample.

For unsorted PBMC libraries, 2 million PBMCs were used after storage in RNAlater at -80 degrees C until RNA extraction. The multiple sclerosis patients were enrolled in a US clinical protocol that evaluated disease progression with magnetic resonance imaging. PBMCs were separated from peripheral blood using Ficoll-Hypaque density gradient centrifugation and then cryopreserved in liquid nitrogen. This sequence originates from a woman aged 25 to 39 with multiple sclerosis. Sequenced input: PBMCs.

The DNA reads as follows: TGTGCCAGCAGCTTAAGCGGTGGCAGTGGCCAAGAGACCCAGTACTTC. Translated, it gives CASSLSGGSGQETQYF. The V and J segments used are TRBV7-3 and TRBJ2-5, with the D gene uncertain. Including the terminal cysteine and phenylalanine, the CDR3 comprises 16 residues. Only CDR3 DNA remains: 48 bases, in frame from the first base. V is pared back by 1 base and J by 1 base, with 13 bases lying between the germline termini. CDR1 SGHTA and CDR2 FQGTGA were looked up in the germline V gene.